The rows below give T cell receptor beta chains drawn from one sample of a study of blood T cell repertoires in COVID-19. Sequencing used immunoSEQ multiplex PCR; TCRdb keeps in-frame clones, though not all of them. The data contain 120,000 to 150,000 clones, approximately 80% of them singletons. Sequences were obtained from peripheral blood. The receptors were gathered from a human donor with acute or convalescent COVID-19. The donor label of this sample is uncertain. Each CDR3 is given with its conserved first and last residue. A D gene is named only where the DNA matches it firmly. Expanded clones are given a class, and other clones once, few, many or no size at all.

J gene,D gene,V gene,clone size,CDR3 protein,CDR3 DNA
TRBJ2-1,TRBD1,TRBV14,-,CASSQGTGRTYNEQFF,TGTGCCAGCAGCCAAGGGACAGGACGAACTTACAATGAGCAGTTCTTC
TRBJ1-5,TRBD1,TRBV10-3,-,CASGTGSSVGNQPQHF,TGTGCCTCCGGGACAGGGTCTTCGGTGGGGAATCAGCCCCAGCATTTT
TRBJ1-5,-,TRBV7-9,-,CASSLSLDQPQHF,TGTGCCAGCAGCTTATCCTTAGATCAGCCCCAGCATTTT
TRBJ2-2,-,TRBV5-4,-,CASTPGGQVNTGELFF,TGTGCCAGCACCCCGGGGGGACAGGTGAACACCGGGGAGCTGTTTTTT
TRBJ1-3,-,TRBV11-2,-,CASSEGFSGNTIYF,TGTGCCAGCAGCGAGGGATTCTCTGGAAACACCATATATTTT
TRBJ1-2,-,TRBV5-4,-,CASSQPVNFGGYTF,TGTGCCAGCAGTCAACCGGTCAACTTTGGTGGCTACACCTTC
TRBJ2-3,TRBD2,TRBV11-2,many,CASSSGLAGPPWNTQYF,TGTGCCAGCAGCTCCGGACTAGCGGGCCCTCCCTGGAATACGCAGTATTTT
TRBJ2-1,TRBD2,TRBV9,-,CASSVATGAGGRRPIEQFF,TGTGCCAGCAGCGTAGCTACAGGAGCGGGGGGACGTCGACCCATTGAGCAGTTCTTC
TRBJ2-4,-,TRBV14,-,CASSQARTNGIQYF,TGTGCCAGCAGCCAAGCCAGGACAAACGGCATTCAGTACTTC
TRBJ1-1,TRBD1,TRBV28,-,CASSLYGAGGGNTEAFF,TGTGCCAGCAGTTTGTATGGCGCAGGGGGAGGGAACACTGAAGCTTTCTTT
TRBJ1-1,-,TRBV7-9,-,CASSLQGNKGTEAFF,TGTGCCAGCAGCTTACAGGGAAACAAAGGCACTGAAGCTTTCTTT
TRBJ2-4,TRBD2,TRBV29-1,-,CSVVLSGGMNIQYF,TGCAGCGTTGTTCTCTCCGGGGGGATGAACATTCAGTACTTC
TRBJ2-2,-,TRBV4-2,-,CASSQVPDTGELFF,TGTGCCAGCAGCCAAGTGCCGGACACCGGGGAGCTGTTTTTT
TRBJ2-5,-,TRBV30,-,CAWGTGDQETQYF,TGTGCCTGGGGGACGGGAGACCAAGAGACCCAGTACTTC
TRBJ1-6,TRBD1,TRBV25-1,-,CASSEYFGTGINSPLHF,TGTGCCAGCAGTGAATATTTCGGGACAGGGATAAATTCACCCCTCCACTTT
TRBJ1-1,-,TRBV6-5,-,CASSRTLNTEAFF,TGTGCCAGCAGCAGGACACTGAACACTGAAGCTTTCTTT
TRBJ2-1,-,TRBV5-1,-,CASSLYSYNEQFF,TGCGCCAGCAGCTTGTACAGTTACAATGAGCAGTTCTTC
TRBJ2-6,TRBD1,TRBV19,-,CASRGTGRLSGANVLTF,TGTGCCAGCCGCGGGACAGGGAGGCTATCTGGGGCCAACGTCCTGACTTTC
TRBJ1-5,-,TRBV18,-,CATGGSNQPQHF,TGTGCCACCGGAGGCAGCAATCAGCCCCAGCATTTT
TRBJ1-6,-,TRBV27,-,CASSSQGRANSPLHF,TGTGCCAGCAGTTCCCAGGGGAGGGCCAATTCACCCCTCCACTTT
TRBJ2-1,TRBD2,TRBV6-2/TRBV6-3,-,CASSYRGGLGLQQFF,TGTGCCAGCAGTTATCGGGGAGGGCTGGGGTTGCAGCAGTTCTTC
TRBJ1-5,-,TRBV18,-,CASSNRVQNQPQHF,TGTGCCAGCTCGAACCGGGTCCAAAATCAGCCCCAGCATTTT
TRBJ1-6,-,TRBV7-2,-,CASSPRGGRSPLHF,TGTGCCAGCAGCCCCCGCGGGGGGCGTTCACCCCTCCACTTT
TRBJ1-2,-,TRBV9,-,CASSSPSREDYGYTF,TGTGCCAGCAGCTCCCCCTCCCGGGAAGACTATGGCTACACCTTC
TRBJ2-1,-,TRBV5-1,many,CASSLGAGNEQFF,TGCGCCAGCAGCTTGGGGGCCGGCAATGAGCAGTTCTTC
TRBJ2-1,TRBD2,TRBV6-5,once,CATGTSGGAHNEQFF,TGTGCCACCGGGACTAGCGGGGGGGCACACAATGAGCAGTTCTTC
TRBJ2-2,TRBD2,TRBV7-9,-,CASSPLNPLAGGPAGELFF,TGTGCCAGCAGTCCATTAAATCCCCTAGCGGGGGGGCCGGCCGGGGAGCTGTTTTTT
TRBJ1-1,-,TRBV10-3,-,CAIRSGQNTEAFF,TGTGCCATCAGATCGGGACAGAACACTGAAGCTTTCTTT
TRBJ1-1,-,TRBV30,-,CAWSVNPQGEAFF,TGTGCCTGGAGTGTTAATCCCCAGGGTGAAGCTTTCTTT
TRBJ1-2,TRBD1,TRBV11-1,-,CASSPDRVNYGYTF,TGTGCCAGCAGCCCTGACAGGGTGAACTATGGCTACACCTTC
TRBJ2-7,-,TRBV5-4,-,CASSYATGYEQYF,TGTGCCAGCAGCTACGCTACAGGGTACGAGCAGTACTTC
TRBJ1-2,TRBD1,TRBV6-5,once,CASSYRGHEDGYTF,TGTGCCAGCAGTTACAGGGGGCACGAGGATGGCTACACCTTC
TRBJ1-2,-,TRBV5-4,-,CASSRGTDRGGYTF,TGTGCCAGCAGCCGGGGGACGGACCGCGGGGGCTACACCTTC
TRBJ2-2,-,TRBV10-1,few,CASRDRNTGELFF,TGCGCCAGTAGAGACAGAAACACCGGGGAGCTGTTTTTT
TRBJ2-2,TRBD2,TRBV19,-,CASSLAGGTNTGELFF,TGTGCCAGTAGTCTAGCGGGGGGGACGAACACCGGGGAGCTGTTTTTT
TRBJ1-1,-,TRBV6-5,-,CASRPFRGRGEAFF,TGTGCCAGCAGGCCGTTTAGGGGAAGGGGTGAAGCTTTCTTT
TRBJ1-4,-,TRBV9,-,CASSPQSEEKLFF,TGTGCCAGCAGCCCTCAGTCGGAGGAAAAACTGTTTTTT